These 16 T cell receptor beta chains originate from one sample sequenced in a study of blood T cells in healthy people across ages. It was with a sample-barcoded 5' primer and a J-beta primer mix that a second PCR of about 6 to 12 cycles was run. TCRdb independently ran MiXCR on the 5' RACE reads; one entry per CDR3 protein. The sample holds under 1,100,000 distinct CDR3 sequences, almost 25% seen once. These records were also assigned to another study, of T cells of mothers and their children.

Material: blood. These TCRs come from a girl between 2 and 10 years old in good health.

Concerning this clonotype: A read error may account for a junction end that differs from germline. V and J are TRBV5-6 and TRBJ2-7; D is ambiguous. The CDR3 runs to 11 residues. Germline V lookup: CDR1 SGHDT, CDR2 YYEEEE. The CDR3 loop reads CASSLKAEQHF. For the CDR3, the DNA is TGTGCCAGCAGCTTGAAGGCCGAGCAGCACTTC.

This clonotype was seen a few times. V usage is TRBV29-1 and J usage is TRBJ2-5; D call uncertain. The length of the CDR3 is 11 residues. V lost 4 bases, J lost 3 bases, and 6 bases lay in between. Looked up from germline, CDR1 is SQVTM and CDR2 is ANQGSEA. Here the CDR3 DNA reads TGCAGCGTTGCGTCTGAAGAGACCCAGTACTTC. Translating it yields CSVASEETQYF.

The chain carries TRBV12-3 or TRBV12-4 and TRBJ2-5; D is perhaps TRBD2 (5 bases). The CDR3 loop spans 14 amino acids. The V gene lost 4 bases and the J gene lost 4 bases, with 13 bases spanning the gap. CDR3 DNA: TGTGCCAGCAGTTCCGTCCACGGAGGAGAGACCCAGTACTTC. Translation gives CASSSVHGGETQYF.

This clonotype was picked up a small number of times. The genes are TRBV3-1 and TRBJ1-5; D ambiguous. The germline V and J ends were trimmed by 0 bases and 7 bases, with 10 bases remaining between them. The length of the CDR3 is 14 residues. From germline, CDR1 is LGHDT and CDR2 YNNKEL (reference sequence). CDR3 coding DNA: TGTGCCAGCAGCCAAGATGCTCGGGCACAGCCCCAGCATTTT. It codes for CASSQDARAQPQHF.

In the case of this clonotype: An end of the junction does not agree with germline; a read error may underlie this. The rearrangement links TRBV2 to TRBJ2-1; 11 bases match TRBD2. The CDR3 length is 16 residues. From germline, CDR1 is SNHLY and CDR2 FYNNEI. The CDR3 sequence: CASSEASGGTVNKQFF. Here the CDR3 DNA reads TGTGCCAGCAGTGAGGCTAGCGGGGGGACCGTCAATAAGCAGTTCTTC.

The sample holds a few counts of this clonotype. The chain uses TRBV10-3 and TRBJ2-3, with D possibly called TRBD1 or TRBD2 (6 bases each). The germline gives CDR1 ENHRY, CDR2 SYGVKD. V was cut by 3 bases and J by 9 bases, with 16 bases left in between. CDR3 length: 14 residues. In nucleotides, the CDR3 is TGTGCCATCAGTGAAAGGGGGGCGTCGGGGACGCAGTATTTT. Translation: CAISERGASGTQYF.

This clonotype was observed a handful of times. The V and J genes are TRBV29-1 and TRBJ1-2; D gene ambiguous. CDR3 length equals 12 residues. The V end lost 1 base, the J end lost 5 bases, and 8 bases lay between the germline ends. Per the germline V gene, CDR1 is SQVTM and CDR2 is ANQGSEA. The CDR3 protein is CSVEGVEYGYTF. In nucleotides, the CDR3 is TGCAGCGTTGAAGGAGTGGAGTATGGCTACACCTTC.

The chain joins TRBV7-8 to TRBJ1-2; unclear D gene. Germline assignment: CDR1 SGHVS and CDR2 FQNEAQ. The CDR3 length is 15 residues. Trimming pared 5 bases from V and 6 bases from J, leaving 19 bases between. As DNA, the CDR3 is TGTGCCAGCAGCGTCACGGGGAATCCCGTCCATGGCTACACCTTC. It is translated as CASSVTGNPVHGYTF. Variable domain in full (rest from reference TRBV7-8 and TRBJ1-2): GAGVSQSPRYKVAKRGQDVALRCDPISGHVSLFWYQQALGQGPEFLTYFQNEAQLDKSGLPSDRFFAERPEGSVSTLKIQRTQQEDSAVYLCASSVTGNPVHGYTFGSGTRLTVV.

The chain carries TRBV4-2 and TRBJ1-2; D uncertain. Trimming pared 0 bases from V and 1 base from J, leaving 12 bases between. Germline-derived CDR1 and CDR2 are LGHNA and YNFKEQ. The length of the CDR3 is 16 residues. The chain's CDR3 is CASSQDLWGSNYGYTF. The CDR3 DNA is TGTGCCAGCAGCCAAGATTTGTGGGGAAGTAACTATGGCTACACCTTC.

J is TRBJ2-7 and V is TRBV4-1; 9 bases are shared with TRBD1. CDR1 and CDR2 from the germline V gene are MGHRA and YSYEKL. The trim removed 4 bases at V and 4 bases at J, leaving 14 bases unmatched. This CDR3 has 17 amino acids. The CDR3 coding sequence is TGCGCCAGCAGCCTTTCCGGGACAGGGCATATCTGGTACGAGCAGTACTTC. Amino acid sequence: CASSLSGTGHIWYEQYF.

The chain couples TRBV20-1 to TRBJ1-2; TRBD1 is a possible D gene (5 bases). The CDR3 extends over 14 amino acids. Germline V gene data show CDR1 as DFQATT and CDR2 as SNEGSKA (reference sequence). The V and J ends lost 5 bases and 3 bases respectively, with 16 bases between them. As DNA, the CDR3 is TGCAGTGCTTACGTGATCGGGACCGACTATGGCTACACCTTC. Its protein product is CSAYVIGTDYGYTF.

J is TRBJ2-3 and V is TRBV5-1, with D possibly being TRBD1 (6 bases). V lost 0 bases and J lost 2, with 10 bases in between. The CDR3 contains 15 residues. In germline, CDR1 is SGHRS, CDR2 YFSETQ. Here the CDR3 DNA reads TGCGCCAGCAGCTTGGGGGACACCTCCACAGATACGCAGTATTTT. Translated, it gives CASSLGDTSTDTQYF. Full variable domain (remainder filled in from reference TRBV5-1 and TRBJ2-3): KAGVTQTPRYLIKTRGQQVTLSCSPISGHRSVSWYQQTPGQGLQFLFEYFSETQRNKGNFPGRFSGRQFSNSRSEMNVSTLELGDSALYLCASSLGDTSTDTQYFGPGTRLTVL.

V and J are TRBV5-1 and TRBJ1-4, with a weak D call TRBD1 (5 bases). This CDR3 is built from 14 residues. Germline assignment: CDR1 SGHRS and CDR2 YFSETQ. V shed 4 bases and J shed 0 bases, with 7 bases lying between them. The CDR3: CASSAGSTNEKLFF. As DNA, the CDR3 is TGCGCCAGCAGCGCAGGGTCAACTAATGAAAAACTGTTTTTT. The variable domain in full, completed from reference TRBV5-1 and TRBJ1-4, reads KAGVTQTPRYLIKTRGQQVTLSCSPISGHRSVSWYQQTPGQGLQFLFEYFSETQRNKGNFPGRFSGRQFSNSRSEMNVSTLELGDSALYLCASSAGSTNEKLFFGSGTQLSVL.

This clonotype was detected only a few times. The chain employs TRBV7-9 and TRBJ2-6, with D perhaps matching TRBD1 or TRBD2 (5 bases each). Trimming cost V 6 bases and J 0 bases, with 15 bases left between them. CDR1 and CDR2 (germline): SEHNR, FQNEAQ (reference sequence). The CDR3 is made up of 17 amino acids. The CDR3 DNA follows: TGTGCCAGCAGTACGGGGACGGCCGTCTCTGGGGCCAACGTCCTGACTTTC. Its protein is CASSTGTAVSGANVLTF.

This clonotype turned up a few times. The CDR3 DNA is TGTGCCAGCAGCCCACAGCGGGGAGATCCCTACGAGCAGTACTTC. Protein sequence: CASSPQRGDPYEQYF. V is TRBV11-2 and J is TRBJ2-7; 7 nucleotides agree with TRBD2. CDR3 size: 15 residues. CDR1 and CDR2 from the germline V gene are SGHAT and FQNNGV. Trimming cost V 5 bases and J 2 bases; bases outside gene matches: 9.

In this sample, this clonotype turned up a few times. This rearrangement joins TRBV14 to TRBJ2-5; D is possibly TRBD1 (5 bases). The J call is uncertain, as TRBJ2-7 better fits the DNA end. Germline V gives CDR1 SGHDN, CDR2 FVKESK. The CDR3 consists of 14 residues. This CDR3 is CASSKYRGNYEQYF. The CDR3 coding sequence is TGTGCCAGCAGCAAATATAGGGGTAACTACGAGCAGTACTTC.